A single sample is the source of the 9 T cell receptor beta chains below, sequenced in a study of blood T cell repertoires in COVID-19. TCRdb keeps only in-frame clones here, not all; method: immunoSEQ multiplex PCR. The table shows 410,000 or so clones, with around nine tenths occurring only once. The sequenced material came from peripheral blood. Receptor source: a woman aged 40 to 55 with COVID-19, enrolled during active disease.

The genes are TRBV10-3 and TRBJ2-1, with 8 bases lining up with TRBD2. In germline, CDR1 is ENHRY, CDR2 SYGVKD. J was trimmed by 7 bases and V by 7 bases; bases with no gene match: 6. The CDR3 sequence is 13 residues long. For the CDR3, the DNA is TGTGCCATCAAACGGGAGGGCTGGAATGAGCAGTTCTTC. Translating it yields CAIKREGWNEQFF.

The chain couples TRBV10-3 to TRBJ2-3; TRBD1 aligns across 7 bases. CDR1 is ENHRY, CDR2 SYGVKD, per germline. This CDR3 spans 15 amino acids. V lost 4 bases and J lost 7; bases outside the gene matches: 11. The CDR3 region has the DNA TGTGCCATCAGTGCCTTACAGGGGTCAGACAATACGCAGTATTTT. Its translation is CAISALQGSDNTQYF.

The V and J genes are TRBV27 and TRBJ1-1; 9 bases line up with TRBD1. The V segment lost 2 bases and the J segment 4 bases; nucleotides outside the gene matches: 8. Germline values: CDR1 MNHEY, CDR2 SMNVEV (reference sequence). CDR3 length: 16 amino acids. The CDR3 nucleotides are TGTGCCAGCAGTTTAGGACAGGGGCCACCTAGCACTGAAGCTTTCTTT. It specifies CASSLGQGPPSTEAFF.

This chain connects TRBV20-1 to TRBJ2-7, with D possibly being TRBD2 (6 bases). There are 13 residues in the CDR3. The germline V gene has CDR1 DFQATT and CDR2 SNEGSKA (reference sequence). Trimming left V 3 bases short and J 6 bases short, with 15 bases between. In DNA form, the CDR3 reads TGCAGTGCTAGTTCCGGGGAGGTTGGCGAGCAGTACTTC. Protein product: CSASSGEVGEQYF.

The rearrangement uses TRBV25-1 and TRBJ2-1, with TRBD2 identical over 8 bases. Germline V lookup: CDR1 MGHDK, CDR2 SYGVNS. The CDR3 runs to 17 residues. With V trimmed by 3 bases and J by 0 bases, 7 bases remained unmatched. The CDR3 is CASSDVSGTSSYNEQFF. The CDR3 DNA follows: TGTGCCAGCAGTGATGTTAGCGGGACTAGCTCCTACAATGAGCAGTTCTTC.

This chain connects TRBV27 to TRBJ2-1; D possibly corresponds to TRBD2 (7 bases). V was cut by 6 bases and J by 0 bases, with 18 bases left in between. Germline-derived CDR1 and CDR2 are MNHEY and SMNVEV (reference sequence). CDR3 length equals 17 residues. As DNA, the CDR3 is TGTGCCAGCAGCCCAGGGGCCCCTAGCGGCTCCTACAATGAGCAGTTCTTC. Translation: CASSPGAPSGSYNEQFF.

V usage is TRBV30 and J usage is TRBJ1-3; D is possibly TRBD1 (5 bases). Trimming shortened V by 4 bases and J by 0 bases, and 13 bases separated the two germline ends. Germline loops: CDR1 GTSNPN, CDR2 SVGIG (reference sequence). This CDR3 spans 15 amino acids. This CDR3 is CAWMEGLLSGNTIYF. The CDR3 DNA reads TGTGCCTGGATGGAGGGGCTACTCTCTGGAAACACCATATATTTT.

The V call is TRBV5-6, the J call TRBJ1-1; D is perhaps TRBD1 (6 bases). The V gene lost 4 bases and the J gene lost 4 bases, with 17 bases spanning the gap. CDR3 length: 15 residues. Germline V gives CDR1 SGHDT, CDR2 YYEEEE. The CDR3 DNA sequence: TGTGCCAGCAGCAACTCGGGTGGGGGCGGCACTGAAGCTTTCTTT. Translation: CASSNSGGGGTEAFF. The full variable domain, with the rest looked up from reference TRBV5-6 and TRBJ1-1, is DAGVTQSPTHLIKTRGQQVTLRCSPKSGHDTVSWYQQALGQGPQFIFQYYEEEERQRGNFPDRFSGHQFPNYSSELNVNALLLGDSALYLCASSNSGGGGTEAFFGQGTRLTVV.

The gene calls are TRBV5-1 and TRBJ2-2, with TRBD2 matching over 7 bases. The CDR3 runs 16 residues. Unmatched junction bases numbered 9, after V lost 2 bases and J lost 5 bases. Germline V gene data show CDR1 as SGHRS and CDR2 as YFSETQ. CDR3 in amino acids: CASSFLREGVTGELFF. The CDR3 DNA follows: TGCGCCAGCAGCTTTTTGAGGGAGGGCGTTACCGGGGAGCTGTTTTTT.